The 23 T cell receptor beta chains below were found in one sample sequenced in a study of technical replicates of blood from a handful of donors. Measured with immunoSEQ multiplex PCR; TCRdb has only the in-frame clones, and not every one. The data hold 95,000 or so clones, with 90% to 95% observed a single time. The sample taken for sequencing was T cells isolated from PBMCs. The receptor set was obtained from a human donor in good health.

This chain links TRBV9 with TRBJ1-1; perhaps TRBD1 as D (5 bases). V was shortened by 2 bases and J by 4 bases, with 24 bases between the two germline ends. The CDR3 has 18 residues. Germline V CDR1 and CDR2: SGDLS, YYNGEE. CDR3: CASSVNTIGGTKGTEAFF. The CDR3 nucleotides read TGTGCCAGCAGCGTCAATACTATTGGGGGGACTAAGGGCACTGAAGCTTTCTTT.

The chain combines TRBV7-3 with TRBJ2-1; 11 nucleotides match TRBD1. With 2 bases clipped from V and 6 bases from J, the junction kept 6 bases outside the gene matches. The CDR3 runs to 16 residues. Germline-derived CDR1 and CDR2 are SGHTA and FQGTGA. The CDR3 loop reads CASSLRRTGGPNEQFF. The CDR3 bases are TGTGCCAGCAGCTTACGACGGACAGGGGGCCCCAATGAGCAGTTCTTC.

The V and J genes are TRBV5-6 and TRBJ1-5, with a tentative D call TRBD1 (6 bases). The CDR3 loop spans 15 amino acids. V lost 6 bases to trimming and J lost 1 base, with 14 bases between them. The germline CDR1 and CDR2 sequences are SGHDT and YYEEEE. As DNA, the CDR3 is TGTGCCAGCACCAATTGGGGGCTGAGCAATCAGCCCCAGCATTTT. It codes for CASTNWGLSNQPQHF.

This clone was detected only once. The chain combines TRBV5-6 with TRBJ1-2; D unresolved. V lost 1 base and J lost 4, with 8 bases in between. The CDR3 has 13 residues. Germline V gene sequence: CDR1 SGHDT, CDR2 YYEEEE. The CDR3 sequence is CASSLTGIYGYTF. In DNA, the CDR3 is TGTGCCAGCAGCTTGACGGGGATCTATGGCTACACCTTC. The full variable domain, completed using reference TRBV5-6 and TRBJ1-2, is DAGVTQSPTHLIKTRGQQVTLRCSPKSGHDTVSWYQQALGQGPQFIFQYYEEEERQRGNFPDRFSGHQFPNYSSELNVNALLLGDSALYLCASSLTGIYGYTFGSGTRLTVV.

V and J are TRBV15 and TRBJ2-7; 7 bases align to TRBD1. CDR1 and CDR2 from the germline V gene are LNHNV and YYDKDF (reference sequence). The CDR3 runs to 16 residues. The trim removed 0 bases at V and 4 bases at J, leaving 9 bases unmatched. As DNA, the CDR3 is TGTGCCACCAGCAGAGATTACCGACAGGGCGGATACGAGCAGTACTTC. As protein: CATSRDYRQGGYEQYF.

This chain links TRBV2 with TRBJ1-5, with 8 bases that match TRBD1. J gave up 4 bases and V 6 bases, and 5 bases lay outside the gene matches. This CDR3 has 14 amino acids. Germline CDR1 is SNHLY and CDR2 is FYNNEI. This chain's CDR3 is CASSLQGANQPQHF. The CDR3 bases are TGTGCCAGCAGCCTTCAGGGGGCGAATCAGCCCCAGCATTTT.

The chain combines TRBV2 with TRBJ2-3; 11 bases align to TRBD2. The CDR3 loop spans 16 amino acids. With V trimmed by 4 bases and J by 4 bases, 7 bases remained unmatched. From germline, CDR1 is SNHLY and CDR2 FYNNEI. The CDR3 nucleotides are TGTGCCAGCAGTGTTTTAGCGGGAGGGCCCCCAGATACGCAGTATTTT. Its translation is CASSVLAGGPPDTQYF.

CDR3 bases: TGCGCCAGCAGCCAAGACGGAGGAGGCGAGACCCAGTACTTC. Its protein product is CASSQDGGGETQYF. The rearrangement uses TRBV4-1 and TRBJ2-5; D might be TRBD2 (5 bases). The CDR3 runs 14 residues. From germline, CDR1 is MGHRA and CDR2 YSYEKL. Trimming took off 0 bases at V and 5 bases at J, with 10 bases between the two ends.

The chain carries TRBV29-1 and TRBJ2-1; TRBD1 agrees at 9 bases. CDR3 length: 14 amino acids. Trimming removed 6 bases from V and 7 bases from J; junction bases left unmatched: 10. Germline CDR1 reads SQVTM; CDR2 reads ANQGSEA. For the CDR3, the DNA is TGCAGCGTGGTCCGGGACAGGGAGGGTAATGAGCAGTTCTTC. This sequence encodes CSVVRDREGNEQFF.

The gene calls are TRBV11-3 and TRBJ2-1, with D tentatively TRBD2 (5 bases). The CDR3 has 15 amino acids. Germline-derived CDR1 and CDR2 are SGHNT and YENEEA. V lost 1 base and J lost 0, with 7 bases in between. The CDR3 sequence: CASSLAGSSYNEQFF. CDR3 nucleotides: TGTGCCAGCAGCTTAGCGGGGAGCTCCTACAATGAGCAGTTCTTC.

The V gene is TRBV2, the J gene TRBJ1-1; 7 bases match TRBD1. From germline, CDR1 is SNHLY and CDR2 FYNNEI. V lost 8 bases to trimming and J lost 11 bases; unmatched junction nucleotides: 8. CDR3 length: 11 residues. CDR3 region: CASQTGLRAFF. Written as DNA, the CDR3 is TGTGCCAGCCAGACAGGGCTTAGGGCTTTCTTT.

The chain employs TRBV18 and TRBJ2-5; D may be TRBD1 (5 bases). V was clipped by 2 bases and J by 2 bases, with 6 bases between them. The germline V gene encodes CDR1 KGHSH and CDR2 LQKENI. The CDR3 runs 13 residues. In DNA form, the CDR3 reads TGTGCCAGCTCACCAAGGGGTCAAGAGACCCAGTACTTC. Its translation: CASSPRGQETQYF.

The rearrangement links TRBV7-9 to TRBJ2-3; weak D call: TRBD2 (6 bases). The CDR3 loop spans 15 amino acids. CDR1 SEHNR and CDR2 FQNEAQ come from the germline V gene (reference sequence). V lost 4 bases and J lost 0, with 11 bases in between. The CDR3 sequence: CASSSWRDSTDTQYF. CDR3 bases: TGTGCCAGCAGCTCCTGGCGGGACAGCACAGATACGCAGTATTTT.

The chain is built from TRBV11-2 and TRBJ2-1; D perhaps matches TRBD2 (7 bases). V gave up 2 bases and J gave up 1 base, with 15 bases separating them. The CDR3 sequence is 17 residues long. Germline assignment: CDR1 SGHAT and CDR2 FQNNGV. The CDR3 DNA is TGTGCCAGCAGCTTACGGGGGGCGGGAGCTTCCTACAATGAGCAGTTCTTC. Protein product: CASSLRGAGASYNEQFF.

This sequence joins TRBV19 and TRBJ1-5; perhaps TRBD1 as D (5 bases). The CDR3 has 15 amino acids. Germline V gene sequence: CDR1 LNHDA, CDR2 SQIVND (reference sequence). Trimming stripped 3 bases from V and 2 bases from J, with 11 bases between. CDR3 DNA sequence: TGTGCCAGTAGTATGGCAGGGACTCGCAATCAGCCCCAGCATTTT. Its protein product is CASSMAGTRNQPQHF.

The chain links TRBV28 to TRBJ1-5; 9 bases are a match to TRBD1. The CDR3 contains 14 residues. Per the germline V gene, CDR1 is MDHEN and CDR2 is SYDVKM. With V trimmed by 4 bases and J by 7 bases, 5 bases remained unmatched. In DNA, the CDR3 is TGTGCCAGCAGTTGGGACAGGGTTTACCAGCCCCAGCATTTT. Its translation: CASSWDRVYQPQHF.

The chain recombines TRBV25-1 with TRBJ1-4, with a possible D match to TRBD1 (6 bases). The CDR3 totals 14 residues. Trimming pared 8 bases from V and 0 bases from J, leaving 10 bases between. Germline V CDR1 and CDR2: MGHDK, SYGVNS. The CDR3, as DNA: TGTGCCAGCGTAGACAGGACAACTAATGAAAAACTGTTTTTT. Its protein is CASVDRTTNEKLFF.

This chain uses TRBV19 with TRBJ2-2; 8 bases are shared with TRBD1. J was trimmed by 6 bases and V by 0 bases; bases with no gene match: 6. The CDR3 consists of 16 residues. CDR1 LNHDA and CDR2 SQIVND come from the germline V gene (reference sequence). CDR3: CASSIDSQGAPGELFF. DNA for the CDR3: TGTGCCAGTAGTATAGATTCGCAGGGGGCCCCCGGGGAGCTGTTTTTT. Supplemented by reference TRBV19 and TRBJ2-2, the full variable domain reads DGGITQSPKYLFRKEGQNVTLSCEQNLNHDAMYWYRQDPGQGLRLIYYSQIVNDFQKGDIAEGYSVSREKKESFPLTVTSAQKNPTAFYLCASSIDSQGAPGELFFGEGSRLTVL.

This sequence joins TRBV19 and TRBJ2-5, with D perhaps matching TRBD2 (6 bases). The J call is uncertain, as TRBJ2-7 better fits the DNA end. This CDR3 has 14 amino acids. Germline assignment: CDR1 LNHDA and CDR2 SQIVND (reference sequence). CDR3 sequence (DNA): TGTGCCAGTAGTATCAGGAGGGGTCTGTACGAGCAGTACTTC. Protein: CASSIRRGLYEQYF.

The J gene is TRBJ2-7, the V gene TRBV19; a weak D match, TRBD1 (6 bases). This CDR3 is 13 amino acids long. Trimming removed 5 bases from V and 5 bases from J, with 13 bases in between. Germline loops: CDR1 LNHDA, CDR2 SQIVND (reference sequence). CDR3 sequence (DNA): TGTGCCAGTAGTCTACAGGGCCGCGACGAGCAGTACTTC. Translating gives CASSLQGRDEQYF.

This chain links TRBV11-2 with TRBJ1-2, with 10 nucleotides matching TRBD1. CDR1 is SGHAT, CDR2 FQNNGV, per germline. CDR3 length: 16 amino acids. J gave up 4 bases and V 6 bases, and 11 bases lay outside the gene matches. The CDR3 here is CASRKPGQGTIYGYTF. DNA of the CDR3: TGTGCCAGCAGGAAACCGGGACAGGGGACTATCTATGGCTACACCTTC.

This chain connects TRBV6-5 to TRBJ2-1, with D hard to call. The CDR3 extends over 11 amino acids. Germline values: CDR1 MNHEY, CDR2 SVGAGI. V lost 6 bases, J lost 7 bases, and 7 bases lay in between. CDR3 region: CASSLSNEQFF. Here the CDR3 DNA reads TGTGCCAGCAGCCTTAGTAATGAGCAGTTCTTC.

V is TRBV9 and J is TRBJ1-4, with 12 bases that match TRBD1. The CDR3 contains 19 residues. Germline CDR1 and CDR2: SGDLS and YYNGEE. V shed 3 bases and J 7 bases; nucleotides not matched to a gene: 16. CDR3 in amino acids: CASSGYSGTGGLRGEKLFF. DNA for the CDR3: TGTGCCAGCAGCGGATATTCCGGGACAGGGGGCCTTAGAGGTGAAAAACTGTTTTTT.